This TCR beta chain was captured by sequencing in a study of T cell repertoires in cytomegalovirus infection. Study details: Signatures in public TCR beta sequences pointed to both CMV infection and matching HLA type.

To note about this clonotype: Its specificity is unknown.

Overall study results and limits: Carriage of CMV together with the relevant HLA was identifiable through cumulative public TCR beta family frequency. Ex vivo responses were dominated by HLA-C-restricted CMV-specific TCR beta clonotypes.

The CDR3 runs to 15 residues. Per the germline V gene, CDR1 is SGHTA and CDR2 is FQGNSA. The V segment lost 5 bases and the J segment 3 bases; nucleotides outside the gene matches: 10. TCRdb ran MiXCR on the reads and lists one entry per CDR3 protein. This table holds some 180,000 distinct CDR3 sequences, 17% found once. The genes are TRBV7-2 and TRBJ2-7, with 7 bases fitting TRBD1. The sequence came from a human donor in good health (CMV status not recorded). Some clones in this sample may be carry-over from other donors' samples. Sequenced material: CD8+ T cells from PBMCs. CDR3 nucleotide sequence: TGTGCCAGCAGCCTCCCGGGACAGAGCGACTACGAGCAGTACTTC. Translated, it gives CASSLPGQSDYEQYF.